This T cell receptor beta chain was recorded in a study of blood T cell repertoires in COVID-19. At the level of the study: Researchers got acute and convalescent COVID-19 samples from the United States, Italy and Spain.

The method was immunoSEQ multiplex PCR; TCRdb's version includes in-frame clones alone and lacks a portion of them. The repertoire has hundreds of thousands of clones, around 88% of them found once; the top ten carry 6% to 6.5%. While infection was still active, Seattle patients were enrolled and then followed longitudinally. V was shortened by 2 bases and J by 2 bases, with 14 bases between the two germline ends. Per the germline V gene, CDR1 is MRHNA and CDR2 is SNTAGT. The CDR3 has 16 amino acids. The source of this sequence is a woman aged 25 to 39 with COVID-19, enrolled during active disease. Sequenced: peripheral blood. The chain joins TRBV6-4 to TRBJ2-3, with D maybe TRBD2 (7 bases). CDR3 sequence: CASSDKFRGATDTQYF. The CDR3 DNA reads TGTGCCAGCAGTGACAAGTTCCGGGGGGCCACAGATACGCAGTATTTT.